The 29 T cell receptor beta chains below come from one sample, sequenced in a study of T-cell memory formation after mild COVID-19. TCRdb used MiXCR to reprocess the 5' RACE reads, holding one entry per CDR3 protein. The sample lists 150,000 or so distinct CDR3 sequences, 14% occurring once. Source material: PBMCs or a T cell subset sorted from them (not recorded which). These receptors were taken from an adult woman who had mild COVID-19 (a few samples of this study predate the infection). Cell type and time point are not known.

This chain links TRBV29-1 with TRBJ2-2; D may be TRBD1 or TRBD2 (7 bases each). V lost 0 bases, J lost 0 bases, and 14 bases lay in between. This CDR3 comprises 17 residues. In germline, CDR1 is SQVTM, CDR2 ANQGSEA. This CDR3 reads CSVEDPRGGPNTGELFF. The CDR3 bases are TGCAGCGTTGAAGACCCCAGGGGGGGACCGAACACCGGGGAGCTGTTTTTT.

The chain employs TRBV11-3 and TRBJ2-1; TRBD1 matches at 9 bases. Germline CDR1 SGHNT, CDR2 YENEEA. With 3 bases clipped from V and 6 bases from J, the junction kept 9 bases outside the gene matches. The CDR3 extends over 16 amino acids. The CDR3 reads CASSFRTGGAGNEQFF. The CDR3 region has the DNA TGTGCCAGCAGCTTCCGAACAGGGGGCGCTGGCAATGAGCAGTTCTTC.

The chain recombines TRBV29-1 with TRBJ1-1; TRBD1 agrees at 9 bases. This CDR3 has 15 residues. The V gene end was trimmed by 1 base and the J gene end by 5 bases; junction bases not matched to a gene: 8. The germline CDR1 and CDR2 sequences are SQVTM and ANQGSEA. CDR3 DNA sequence: TGCAGCGTTGAAGGACCACAGGGGGCTGGGACTGAAGCTTTCTTT. Its translation is CSVEGPQGAGTEAFF.

The chain is built from TRBV7-9 and TRBJ2-1, with D perhaps TRBD1 or TRBD2 (6 bases each). Trimming removed 7 bases from V and 9 bases from J, with 19 bases in between. The CDR3 contains 14 residues. Germline lookup yields CDR1 SEHNR and CDR2 FQNEAQ (reference sequence). CDR3 bases: TGTGCCAGCACCCTAGAGGGGGGCATTGGTGAGCAGTTCTTC. It yields the protein CASTLEGGIGEQFF. The variable domain in full, completed from reference TRBV7-9 and TRBJ2-1, reads DTGVSQNPRHKITKRGQNVTFRCDPISEHNRLYWYRQTLGQGPEFLTYFQNEAQLEKSRLLSDRFSAERPKGSFSTLEIQRTEQGDSAMYLCASTLEGGIGEQFFGPGTRLTVL.

This clonotype was seen only a few times. The rearrangement joins TRBV20-1 to TRBJ2-1, with 12 bases aligning to TRBD2. The trim removed 6 bases at V and 4 bases at J, leaving 10 bases unmatched. Germline CDR1 reads DFQATT; CDR2 reads SNEGSKA (reference sequence). The CDR3 is made up of 16 amino acids. CDR3: CSAALTSGGPYNEQFF. The CDR3 nucleotides read TGCAGTGCGGCCTTGACTAGCGGGGGCCCTTACAATGAGCAGTTCTTC.

The sample holds a few counts of this clonotype. The genes are TRBV6-2 or TRBV6-3 and TRBJ2-5, with TRBD2 as a possible D gene (6 bases). CDR3 length: 12 amino acids. V lost 4 bases to trimming and J lost 7 bases, with 10 bases between them. Germline loops: CDR1 MNHEY, CDR2 SVGEGT. CDR3 in DNA: TGTGCCAGCAGTTGGGGGAGGACGACCCAGTACTTC. Encoded protein: CASSWGRTTQYF.

This clonotype has more than one count but fewer than ten. J is TRBJ2-3 and V is TRBV20-1; 8 nucleotides agree with TRBD2. V lost 0 bases, J lost 5 bases, and 7 bases stayed unmatched. The CDR3 covers 15 residues. Germline CDR1 and CDR2: DFQATT and SNEGSKA (reference sequence). CDR3 DNA sequence: TGCAGTGCTAGAGACCAGCGGGAGTTTGTAGATACGCAGTATTTT. Encoded protein: CSARDQREFVDTQYF.

The CDR3 coding sequence is TGTGCCAGCAGCCAAGGACAGGGCCCCACCTCCTACGAGCAGTACTTC. It is translated as CASSQGQGPTSYEQYF. The rearrangement joins TRBV4-2 to TRBJ2-7; 7 bases align to TRBD1. Germline V CDR1 and CDR2: LGHNA, YNFKEQ. CDR3 size: 16 residues. V lost 1 base, J lost 0 bases, and 6 bases stayed unmatched.

V gene TRBV7-9 combines with J gene TRBJ2-7, with unresolved D. This CDR3 spans 14 amino acids. Germline V CDR1 and CDR2: SEHNR, FQNEAQ (reference sequence). Trimming cost V 2 bases and J 2 bases, with 10 bases left between them. DNA for the CDR3: TGTGCCAGCAGCTTAAAAGGGTACCCCTACGAGCAGTACTTC. Protein product: CASSLKGYPYEQYF.

The rearrangement uses TRBV12-3 or TRBV12-4 and TRBJ2-7; TRBD2 agrees at 9 bases. The CDR3 is made up of 14 amino acids. With 5 bases clipped from V and 3 bases from J, the junction kept 5 bases outside the gene matches. CDR3 bases: TGTGCCAGCAGTAGCGGGGGGCGAGGCTACGAGCAGTACTTC. Translated, it gives CASSSGGRGYEQYF.

In its sample, this clonotype was seen a few times. V usage is TRBV15 and J usage is TRBJ2-3; D is undetermined. Germline CDR1 reads LNHNV; CDR2 reads YYDKDF (reference sequence). V lost 0 bases, J lost 6 bases, and 13 bases lay in between. The CDR3 is made up of 15 amino acids. CDR3 bases: TGTGCCACCAGCAGAGAATTACAGATGGGTGATACGCAGTATTTT. Amino acid sequence: CATSRELQMGDTQYF.

This clonotype was seen a handful of times. The rearrangement joins TRBV12-3 or TRBV12-4 to TRBJ1-3; 7 bases line up with TRBD1. The CDR3 runs to 15 residues. V lost 4 bases and J lost 5; bases outside the gene matches: 8. The CDR3 reads CASSSRQGFRNTIYF. CDR3 nucleotides: TGTGCCAGCAGTTCCCGACAGGGTTTTAGAAACACCATATATTTT.

This clonotype was counted between two and nine times. The rearrangement links TRBV5-4 to TRBJ2-5; 7 positions agree with TRBD2. The trim removed 0 bases at V and 5 bases at J, leaving 7 bases unmatched. The CDR3 contains 15 residues. Germline V CDR1 and CDR2: SGHNT, YYREEE (reference sequence). For the CDR3, the DNA is TGTGCCAGCAGCTTGGAGGCAGGGCGGGGGGAGACCCAGTACTTC. Its protein product is CASSLEAGRGETQYF.

This chain links TRBV6-5 with TRBJ1-6, with D uncertain. Per germline, CDR1 MNHEY and CDR2 SVGAGI. CDR3 size: 11 residues. V was pared by 4 bases and J by 12 bases, with 7 bases between. The CDR3 DNA reads TGTGCCAGCAGTTCCCCGGGACCCCTCCACTTT. It encodes CASSSPGPLHF.

In its sample, this clonotype was seen many times. This chain joins TRBV7-8 and TRBJ2-5; D is perhaps TRBD2 (5 bases). V lost 0 bases, J lost 2 bases, and 10 bases lay in between. CDR3 length equals 15 residues. CDR1 and CDR2 from the germline V gene are SGHVS and FQNEAQ. The CDR3 protein is CASSLAGLHQETQYF. CDR3 coding DNA: TGTGCCAGCAGCTTAGCCGGACTTCATCAAGAGACCCAGTACTTC.

This clonotype was seen more than once but under ten times. This chain connects TRBV18 to TRBJ2-2; D call uncertain. V lost 0 bases and J lost 0, with 8 bases in between. This CDR3 spans 16 amino acids. Germline assignment: CDR1 KGHSH and CDR2 LQKENI. This CDR3 reads CASSPPETANTGELFF. The DNA of the CDR3 is TGTGCCAGCTCACCACCTGAAACAGCGAACACCGGGGAGCTGTTTTTT. Full variable domain (outside the CDR3, taken from reference TRBV18 and TRBJ2-2): NAGVMQNPRHLVRRRGQEARLRCSPMKGHSHVYWYRQLPEEGLKFMVYLQKENIIDESGMPKERFSAEFPKEGPSILRIQQVVRGDSAAYFCASSPPETANTGELFFGEGSRLTVL.

This rearrangement joins TRBV12-3 or TRBV12-4 to TRBJ2-7; 7 nucleotides line up with TRBD1. V was clipped by 6 bases and J by 4 bases; unmatched bases: 9. The CDR3 length is 14 residues. CDR3 amino acids: CASSPTGKVYEQYF. The CDR3 DNA follows: TGTGCCAGCAGCCCGACAGGGAAGGTGTACGAGCAGTACTTC.

The chain links TRBV20-1 to TRBJ2-1; 9 bases are a match to TRBD1. CDR3 size: 14 residues. V lost 3 bases, J lost 5 bases, and 5 bases stayed unmatched. The germline gives CDR1 DFQATT, CDR2 SNEGSKA (reference sequence). The CDR3 DNA follows: TGCAGTGCTAGGGGACAGGGCCTACACAATGAGCAGTTCTTC. Protein sequence: CSARGQGLHNEQFF.

The V and J genes are TRBV7-9 and TRBJ2-3; unclear D gene. This CDR3 is built from 15 residues. Looked up from germline, CDR1 is SEHNR and CDR2 is FQNEAQ (reference sequence). Between the trimmed V and J ends, which lost 5 bases and 6 bases, there was a span of 18 bases. CDR3 amino acids: CASSPLTLSRDTQYF. In nucleotides, the CDR3 is TGTGCCAGCAGCCCTCTGACCCTAAGTCGGGATACGCAGTATTTT.

This sequence joins TRBV13 and TRBJ2-1; 8 bases agree with TRBD2. Germline loops: CDR1 PRHDT, CDR2 FYEKMQ (reference sequence). Germline trimming cut 6 bases from V and 10 bases from J; bases unmatched to any gene: 11. CDR3 length: 14 amino acids. The CDR3 loop is CASRLPVAGTEQFF. The CDR3 nucleotides are TGTGCCAGCAGGCTCCCGGTAGCGGGGACGGAGCAGTTCTTC.

This clonotype has just a few counts. The gene calls are TRBV30 and TRBJ2-3; unclear D gene. Germline V gives CDR1 GTSNPN, CDR2 SVGIG (reference sequence). Trimming shortened V by 7 bases and J by 0 bases, and 14 bases separated the two germline ends. CDR3 size: 14 residues. CDR3 nucleotides: TGTGCCTCCTCTGCCCAGACTAGCACAGATACGCAGTATTTT. Translation: CASSAQTSTDTQYF.

This chain uses TRBV5-1 with TRBJ2-5; D perhaps matches TRBD1 (6 bases). The ends were cut back, 6 bases at V and 5 bases at J, with 32 bases in the middle. CDR3 length equals 19 residues. In germline, CDR1 is SGHRS, CDR2 YFSETQ. CDR3 coding DNA: TGCGCCAGCAAACTAGGACAGCCGATGAGACTAACGGAGGTTGAGACCCAGTACTTC. Translation gives CASKLGQPMRLTEVETQYF. Full variable domain (remainder filled in from reference TRBV5-1 and TRBJ2-5): KAGVTQTPRYLIKTRGQQVTLSCSPISGHRSVSWYQQTPGQGLQFLFEYFSETQRNKGNFPGRFSGRQFSNSRSEMNVSTLELGDSALYLCASKLGQPMRLTEVETQYFGPGTRLLVL.

The chain couples TRBV19 to TRBJ2-1, with 8 nucleotides matching TRBD2. The germline V gene has CDR1 LNHDA and CDR2 SQIVND (reference sequence). CDR3 length: 14 residues. V gave up 5 bases and J gave up 7 bases; unmatched junction bases: 7. CDR3 protein: CASSVAGIENEQFF. In DNA form, the CDR3 reads TGTGCCAGTAGTGTAGCGGGAATCGAGAATGAGCAGTTCTTC. The full variable domain, in which reference TRBV19 and TRBJ2-1 provide the parts outside the CDR3, is DGGITQSPKYLFRKEGQNVTLSCEQNLNHDAMYWYRQDPGQGLRLIYYSQIVNDFQKGDIAEGYSVSREKKESFPLTVTSAQKNPTAFYLCASSVAGIENEQFFGPGTRLTVL.

The chain carries TRBV24-1 and TRBJ2-3, with TRBD2 identical over 7 bases. With V trimmed by 2 bases and J by 2 bases, 6 bases remained unmatched. The CDR3 consists of 16 residues. Germline CDR1 and CDR2: KGHDR and SFDVKD. The CDR3 here is CATSDYQAGFTDTQYF. The CDR3 DNA reads TGTGCCACCAGTGATTACCAAGCGGGGTTCACAGATACGCAGTATTTT.

This sequence joins TRBV6-2 or TRBV6-3 and TRBJ1-6; D might be TRBD1 (5 bases). The ends were cut back, 6 bases at V and 9 bases at J, with 18 bases in the middle. Germline V gene lookup returns CDR1 MNHEY and CDR2 SVGEGT. The CDR3 runs 15 residues. CDR3 sequence reads: CASRYLGEPISPLHF. The DNA of the CDR3 is TGTGCCAGCAGATACCTGGGGGAGCCTATTTCACCCCTCCACTTT.

This chain connects TRBV29-1 to TRBJ1-1; 7 nucleotides line up with TRBD1. Trimming took 6 bases from V and 2 from J; bases not matched to a gene: 6. The CDR3 has 13 residues. Germline loops: CDR1 SQVTM, CDR2 ANQGSEA. The CDR3 loop reads CSVRPGGNTEAFF. Here the CDR3 DNA reads TGCAGCGTCCGACCAGGGGGAAACACTGAAGCTTTCTTT.

This clonotype was counted only a few times. The chain links TRBV5-1 to TRBJ1-1, with a weak D call TRBD1 (5 bases). Germline CDR1 and CDR2: SGHRS and YFSETQ. V was pared by 0 bases and J by 3 bases, with 9 bases between. The CDR3 is 14 amino acids. The CDR3 loop is CASSLEEGYTEAFF. In nucleotides, the CDR3 is TGCGCCAGCAGCTTGGAAGAGGGGTACACTGAAGCTTTCTTT.

This clonotype has just a few counts. The chain recombines TRBV5-6 with TRBJ2-1, with D possibly matching TRBD1 (5 bases). The CDR3 has 15 residues. Trimming pared 4 bases from V and 10 bases from J, leaving 21 bases between. The V gene's germline CDR1 is SGHDT and CDR2 YYEEEE. Here the CDR3 reads CASSRLSDWGAEQFF. CDR3 nucleotides: TGTGCCAGCAGCCGCCTTTCCGACTGGGGCGCGGAGCAGTTCTTC.

This clonotype was seen a few times. The gene calls are TRBV15 and TRBJ1-2; no reliable D call. V lost 3 bases, J lost 3 bases, and 8 bases lay in between. The germline V gene has CDR1 LNHNV and CDR2 YYDKDF (reference sequence). CDR3 length: 13 amino acids. CDR3 nucleotide sequence: TGTGCCACCAGCAGGAGCAGCTACTATGGCTACACCTTC. This codes for CATSRSSYYGYTF.